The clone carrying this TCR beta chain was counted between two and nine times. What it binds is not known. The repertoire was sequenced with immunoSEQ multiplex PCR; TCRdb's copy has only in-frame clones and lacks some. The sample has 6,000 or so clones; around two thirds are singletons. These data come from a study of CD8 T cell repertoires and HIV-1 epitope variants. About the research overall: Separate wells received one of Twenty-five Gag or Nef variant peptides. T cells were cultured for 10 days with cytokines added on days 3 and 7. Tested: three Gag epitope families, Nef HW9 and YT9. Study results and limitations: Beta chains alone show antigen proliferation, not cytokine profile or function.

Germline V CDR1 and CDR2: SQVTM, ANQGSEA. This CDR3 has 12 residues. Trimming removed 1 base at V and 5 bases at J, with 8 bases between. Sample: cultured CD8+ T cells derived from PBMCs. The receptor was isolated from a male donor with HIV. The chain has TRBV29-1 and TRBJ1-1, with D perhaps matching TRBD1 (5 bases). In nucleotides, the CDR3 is TGCAGCGTTGAAGGGGGGGGGACTGAAGCTTTCTTT. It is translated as CSVEGGGTEAFF.